This is a list of T cell receptor beta chains from one sample in a study of T cell responses to AZD1222 COVID-19 vaccine. Clones were read by immunoSEQ multiplex PCR, and TCRdb kept only the in-frame ones, dropping some. The sample records around 110,000 clones, roughly 80% being singletons. The source material was peripheral blood, sampled on day 0 of AZD1222 vaccination. These receptors all stem from an adult in good health. Both conserved end residues are part of each CDR3. D genes are given only for firm matches. Clone size is stated in some rows and not others, as once, few, many or a class when expanded.

V gene	clone size	J gene	D gene	CDR3 DNA	CDR3 protein
TRBV10-3	once	TRBJ2-7	.	TGTGCCATCAGGACCGGGACAAACATCTACGAGCAGTACTTC	CAIRTGTNIYEQYF
TRBV4-2	.	TRBJ2-3	TRBD2	TGTGCCAGCAGCCAAGATCATAGCGGGAGGGCCAGTGATACGCAGTATTTT	CASSQDHSGRASDTQYF
TRBV5-4	.	TRBJ1-2	.	TGTGCCAGCAGCTTGAAGATCCCTACAGGAGGGTATGGCTACACCTTC	CASSLKIPTGGYGYTF
TRBV5-4	once	TRBJ2-7	.	TGTGCCAGCAGCTTCTCCTACGAGCAGTACTTC	CASSFSYEQYF
TRBV19	.	TRBJ2-2	TRBD2	TGTGCCAGTAGTGAGGGACTAGCGGGAGGGTTAACCGGGGAGCTGTTTTTT	CASSEGLAGGLTGELFF
TRBV7-9	once	TRBJ1-1	.	TGTGCCAGCAGCTTCGGCGCGGGAGGGAACACTGAAGCTTTCTTT	CASSFGAGGNTEAFF
TRBV7-2	.	TRBJ2-1	TRBD2	TGTGCCAGCAGAAAAAACCCACTAGCGGGTCTTAATGAGCAGTTCTTC	CASRKNPLAGLNEQFF
TRBV28	.	TRBJ1-4	.	TGTGCCAGCGGGGGTTTGGTAGGTGGGAAACTGTTTTTT	CASGGLVGGKLFF
TRBV6-5	.	TRBJ2-1	.	TGTGCCAGCAGCCTCACTGGCTACAAGCAGTTCTTC	CASSLTGYKQFF
TRBV5-4	.	TRBJ2-3	TRBD1	TGTGCCAGCAGCTTTGGACGGGACAGAGCGCTTAGCACAGATACGCAGTATTTT	CASSFGRDRALSTDTQYF
TRBV6-6	.	TRBJ1-1	TRBD1	TGTGCCAGCAGTTACCATGGGACAGCCGAAGCTTTCTTT	CASSYHGTAEAFF
TRBV7-9	.	TRBJ2-5	.	TGTGCCAGCAGCCCGACGGGTTGGTCCGAGACCCAGTACTTC	CASSPTGWSETQYF
TRBV7-3	.	TRBJ2-1	TRBD2	TGTGCCAGCAGCTTACAGGATAGGGTAGCGGGCCACAATGAGCAGTTCTTC	CASSLQDRVAGHNEQFF
TRBV9	.	TRBJ1-1	.	TGTGCCAGCAGCCCCACCCAGGGGACCTTCAGTGAAGCTTTCTTT	CASSPTQGTFSEAFF
TRBV28	.	TRBJ2-5	TRBD1	TGTGCCAGCAGTCCCGGACAGGGAAGTCAAGAGACCCAGTACTTC	CASSPGQGSQETQYF
TRBV28	once	TRBJ1-2	.	TGTGCCAGCAGCCTTAACAGGGACGGCTACACCTTC	CASSLNRDGYTF
TRBV28	.	TRBJ1-1	.	TGTGCCAGCAGTCCAGGCCAATCCAGAACTGAAGCTTTCTTT	CASSPGQSRTEAFF